These T cell receptor beta chains were read from a single sample in a study of cytomegalovirus exposure and HLA in healthy donors. Assay used: immunoSEQ multiplex PCR; TCRdb lists only in-frame clones, some missing. The sample yields roughly 150,000 clones, around 79% seen once. Sequencing used PBMCs. Receptors originate from a male donor in good health and CMV-seronegative. Both conserved end residues are part of each CDR3. A D gene is named only where the DNA matches it firmly. The listing skips clone size in some rows; elsewhere it reads once, few, many or a size class.

size,J,V,D,CDR3,DNA
-,TRBJ2-5,TRBV11-2,-,CASSKGAQETQYF,TGTGCCAGCAGCAAAGGGGCTCAAGAGACCCAGTACTTC
-,TRBJ2-3,TRBV29-1,TRBD1,CSVEDYWDRGRVSTDTQYF,TGCAGCGTTGAAGATTACTGGGACAGGGGGCGCGTTAGCACAGATACGCAGTATTTT
-,TRBJ1-1,TRBV18,-,CASSLTGTEAFF,TGTGCCAGCTCACTTACAGGGACCGAAGCTTTCTTT
-,TRBJ1-4,TRBV6-5,-,CASSYSQAANEKLFF,TGTGCCAGCAGTTACTCCCAGGCCGCAAATGAAAAACTGTTTTTT
-,TRBJ1-4,TRBV6-6,-,CASRRGANEKLFF,TGTGCCAGCAGACGGGGGGCTAATGAAAAACTGTTTTTT
-,TRBJ1-2,TRBV5-1,TRBD1,CASTHPGQGAVGYTF,TGCGCCAGCACCCACCCGGGACAGGGGGCGGTTGGCTACACCTTC
-,TRBJ1-5,TRBV18,TRBD1,CASSPVPGQGQQPQHF,TGTGCCAGCTCACCCGTCCCGGGACAGGGCCAACAGCCCCAGCATTTT
-,TRBJ1-4,TRBV5-1,-,CASSLEGKNEKLFF,TGCGCCAGCAGCTTGGAGGGGAAAAATGAAAAACTGTTTTTT
-,TRBJ2-7,TRBV20-1,-,CSGGVQYEQYF,TGCAGTGGGGGGGTTCAATACGAGCAGTACTTC
-,TRBJ2-7,TRBV5-1,-,CASSFGSTTPYEQYF,TGCGCCAGCAGCTTCGGGTCCACTACACCCTACGAGCAGTACTTC
-,TRBJ1-1,TRBV6-5,-,CASSRAGETEAFF,TGTGCCAGCAGCCGCGCAGGGGAAACTGAAGCTTTCTTT
-,TRBJ1-6,TRBV27,-,CASSLSWGVDSPLHF,TGTGCCAGCAGTTTATCGTGGGGGGTCGATTCACCCCTCCACTTT
-,TRBJ2-6,TRBV2,-,CASTLHFSGANVLTF,TGTGCCAGCACCCTTCACTTCTCTGGGGCCAACGTCCTGACTTTC
-,TRBJ2-7,TRBV5-1,TRBD1,CASSLDRDRYYEQYF,TGCGCCAGCAGCTTGGACCGGGACAGATACTACGAGCAGTACTTC
-,TRBJ1-6,TRBV25-1,-,CASSEYAGSPLHF,TGTGCCAGCAGTGAATATGCGGGGTCACCCCTCCACTTT
-,TRBJ1-1,TRBV7-3,-,CASSLSPRTEAFF,TGTGCCAGCAGCTTAAGCCCGAGGACTGAAGCTTTCTTT
-,TRBJ2-2,TRBV7-3,-,CASSRGHYTGELFF,TGTGCCAGCAGCCGAGGGCATTACACCGGGGAGCTGTTTTTT
-,TRBJ1-3,TRBV11-3,-,CASSLSFTGSRVSGNTIYF,TGTGCCAGCAGCTTAAGTTTTACCGGGTCGCGGGTCTCTGGAAACACCATATATTTT
-,TRBJ2-5,TRBV13,TRBD1,CASSLGQETGTKETQYF,TGTGCCAGCAGCTTAGGCCAGGAGACAGGGACGAAAGAGACCCAGTACTTC
-,TRBJ1-2,TRBV19,-,CASSIGAPKRSYGYTF,TGTGCCAGTAGTATAGGGGCCCCGAAAAGGTCCTATGGCTACACCTTC
-,TRBJ2-1,TRBV9,-,CASSVGGISSYNEQFF,TGTGCCAGCAGCGTAGGCGGAATAAGCTCCTACAATGAGCAGTTCTTC
-,TRBJ2-7,TRBV2,-,CASNKGAGSYEQYF,TGTGCCAGCAACAAGGGCGCGGGTTCCTACGAGCAGTACTTC
-,TRBJ1-5,TRBV11-3,TRBD1,CASSFDRGRCNQPQHF,TGTGCCAGCAGCTTTGACAGGGGGCGATGCAATCAGCCCCAGCATTTT
-,TRBJ2-7,TRBV27,-,CASSLRLDTGYEQYF,TGTGCCAGCAGTTTAAGGCTGGACACGGGCTACGAGCAGTACTTC
-,TRBJ2-2,TRBV19,-,CASSTLPVAGELFF,TGTGCCAGTAGTACGCTACCGGTAGCCGGGGAGCTGTTTTTT
once,TRBJ2-2,TRBV7-9,TRBD1,CSSTGQGVGELFF,TGTTCCAGCACCGGACAGGGCGTCGGGGAGCTGTTTTTT
-,TRBJ1-5,TRBV30,-,CAWSVRGGQPQHF,TGTGCCTGGAGTGTAAGGGGCGGTCAGCCCCAGCATTTT
-,TRBJ2-1,TRBV7-3,-,CASSPDGRGSYNEQFF,TGTGCCAGCAGCCCTGATGGTCGGGGGTCCTACAATGAGCAGTTCTTC
-,TRBJ1-1,TRBV19,-,CASRGPEAFF,TGTGCCAGTAGGGGCCCTGAAGCTTTCTTT